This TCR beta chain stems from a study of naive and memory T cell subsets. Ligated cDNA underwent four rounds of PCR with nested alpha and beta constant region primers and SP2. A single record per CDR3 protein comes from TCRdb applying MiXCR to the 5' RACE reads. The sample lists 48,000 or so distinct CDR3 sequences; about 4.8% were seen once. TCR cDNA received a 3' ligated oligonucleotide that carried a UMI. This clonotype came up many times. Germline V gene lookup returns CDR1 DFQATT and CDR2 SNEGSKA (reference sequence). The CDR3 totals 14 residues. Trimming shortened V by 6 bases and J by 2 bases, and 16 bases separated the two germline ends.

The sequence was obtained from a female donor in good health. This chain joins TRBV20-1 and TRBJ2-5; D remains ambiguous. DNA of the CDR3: TGCAGTGCCCGCGTATCTAGATTACAAGAGACCCAGTACTTC. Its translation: CSARVSRLQETQYF.